This T cell receptor (beta chain) was captured in a study of blood T cell repertoires in COVID-19. The trim removed 5 bases at V and 4 bases at J, leaving 13 bases unmatched. The CDR3 is 16 residues long. Germline CDR1 and CDR2: SGHVS and FNYEAQ. Original handling: Reference gene primer amplification yielded estimated nucleated cell counts. Measured with immunoSEQ multiplex PCR; TCRdb has only the in-frame clones, and not every one. That table gives V, J and clone size, and the DNA gave D and trimming. The profile shows approximately 44,000 clones, about four fifths of them singletons. The receptor was isolated from a human donor in a cohort sampled during active COVID-19. This chain joins TRBV7-6 and TRBJ2-7; 8 nucleotides match TRBD2. The specimen sequenced was peripheral blood. CDR3 in DNA: TGTGCCAGCAGCCGCGATTCGGGACTAGGCAAGTACGAGCAGTACTTC. Amino acids: CASSRDSGLGKYEQYF.